This T cell receptor (beta chain) was sequenced for a study of CD8 T cells in ankylosing spondylitis. General study findings and limits: Peripheral blood samples showed relatively rare disease-linked clones, and these clones were CD8+. Disease-linked clones reportedly concentrated significantly in matched ankylosing spondylitis synovial fluid.

Germline lookup yields CDR1 LNHNV and CDR2 YYDKDF (reference sequence). V lost 5 bases and J lost 7; bases outside the gene matches: 13. This CDR3 is 15 amino acids long. Many counts were recorded for this clonotype. The antigen is unknown. TCR beta libraries were made by quantitative 5'-RACE with molecular barcodes. TCRdb used MiXCR to reprocess the 5' RACE reads, holding one entry per CDR3 protein. The sample carries under 250,000 distinct CDR3 sequences, over 8.5% recorded once. The sequencing sample was made of blood, either unsorted or a sorted T cell fraction (not recorded which). This receptor was identified in a male donor with ankylosing spondylitis or in good health (not recorded which). This chain uses TRBV15 with TRBJ1-2; 7 bases map to TRBD1. The chain's CDR3 is CATSGSKTGSGGYTF. The DNA for the CDR3 is TGTGCCACCAGCGGGTCCAAGACAGGGTCGGGTGGCTACACCTTC.